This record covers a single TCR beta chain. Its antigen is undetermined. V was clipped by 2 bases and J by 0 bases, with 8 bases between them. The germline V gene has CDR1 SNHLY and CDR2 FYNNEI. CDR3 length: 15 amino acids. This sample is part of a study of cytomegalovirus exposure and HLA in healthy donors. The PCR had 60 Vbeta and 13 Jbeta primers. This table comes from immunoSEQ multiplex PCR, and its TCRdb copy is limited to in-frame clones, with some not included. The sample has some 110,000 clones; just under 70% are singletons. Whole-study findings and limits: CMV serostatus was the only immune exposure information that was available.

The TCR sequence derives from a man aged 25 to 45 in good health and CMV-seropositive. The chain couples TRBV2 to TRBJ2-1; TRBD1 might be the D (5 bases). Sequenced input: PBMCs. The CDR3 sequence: CASSEQGASYNEQFF. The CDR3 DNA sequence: TGTGCCAGCAGTGAACAAGGGGCCTCCTACAATGAGCAGTTCTTC.